This is a list of T cell receptor beta chains from one sample in a study of blood T cell repertoires in COVID-19. Sequencing used immunoSEQ multiplex PCR; TCRdb keeps in-frame clones, though not all of them. The sample has over 150,000 clones, more than 75% seen once. The source material was PBMCs or T cells enriched from blood (not recorded which). These receptors were obtained from a woman between 45 and 60 years old who had recovered from COVID-19. The CDR3 runs from the conserved cysteine through the conserved F or W.

v_gene: TRBV4-1; CDR3aa: CASSQEAGTTGELFF
v_gene: TRBV5-6; CDR3aa: CASSLRGTGRSYGYTF
v_gene: TRBV30; CDR3aa: CACVAEREADTQYF
v_gene: TRBV10-3; CDR3aa: CAISESWTGNPEQFF
v_gene: TRBV6-5; CDR3aa: CASRGQGGRTEAFF
v_gene: TRBV30; CDR3aa: CAWSDPGVIETQYF
v_gene: TRBV5-1; CDR3aa: CASSSGGSGIDTQYF
v_gene: TRBV11-2; CDR3aa: CASSLETSGEQFF
v_gene: TRBV6-1; CDR3aa: CASSESFTGELFF
v_gene: TRBV10-3; CDR3aa: CAISESPLGGLTANEQFF
v_gene: TRBV18; CDR3aa: CASSPGSGEQFF
v_gene: TRBV6-1; CDR3aa: CASSEEETGNGYF
v_gene: TRBV19; CDR3aa: CASNWLFNQPQHF
v_gene: TRBV7-2; CDR3aa: CASSSTGGRRLDTQYF
v_gene: TRBV10-3; CDR3aa: CATDSSGHNEQYF
v_gene: TRBV7-2; CDR3aa: CASSSEQGARSEQYF
v_gene: TRBV15; CDR3aa: CATSGDRYQETQYF
v_gene: TRBV7-6; CDR3aa: CASSLSPSVPYEQYF
v_gene: TRBV18; CDR3aa: CASSPDSFAYEQYF
v_gene: TRBV7-2; CDR3aa: CASSFLQATEAFF
v_gene: TRBV28; CDR3aa: CASSPRGGKLFF
v_gene: TRBV5-1; CDR3aa: CASSGGGANTGELFF
v_gene: TRBV5-1; CDR3aa: CASSNTRQGISYEQYF
v_gene: TRBV6-4; CDR3aa: CASSDGLAGGPDTQYF
v_gene: TRBV9; CDR3aa: CASSVEGGNGYTF
v_gene: TRBV5-1; CDR3aa: CASRVPGLAGGNEQFF
v_gene: TRBV7-8; CDR3aa: CASSLPSGRAPNTGELFF
v_gene: TRBV5-1; CDR3aa: CASSKGTSGITYNEQFF
v_gene: TRBV28; CDR3aa: CASRKDRGNIQYF
v_gene: TRBV28; CDR3aa: CASQREQTYEQYF
v_gene: TRBV7-2; CDR3aa: CASSLSRGVGETQYF
v_gene: TRBV5-1; CDR3aa: CASSPQGLAGGGDEQFF
v_gene: TRBV27; CDR3aa: CASSESLSGSTEAFF
v_gene: TRBV6-5; CDR3aa: CASTRLAELETQYF
v_gene: TRBV28; CDR3aa: CASRLTGYTEAFF
v_gene: TRBV18; CDR3aa: CASSRTATNEKLFF
v_gene: TRBV19; CDR3aa: CASRLPRGRTEAFF
v_gene: TRBV7-2; CDR3aa: CASSLKRDSPLHF
v_gene: TRBV7-6; CDR3aa: CASSLEAASSYNEQFF
v_gene: TRBV6-7; CDR3aa: CAGRDKTTYEQYF
v_gene: TRBV24-1; CDR3aa: CATSNKYGISSYNEQFF
v_gene: TRBV2; CDR3aa: CASRGLAGVGTGELFF
v_gene: TRBV21-1; CDR3aa: CASSKGRQGNQPQHF
v_gene: TRBV11-3; CDR3aa: CASSLSGGADTQYF
v_gene: TRBV5-6; CDR3aa: CASNRVSYNEQFF
v_gene: TRBV5-1; CDR3aa: CASSPENRGYSPLHF
v_gene: TRBV7-6; CDR3aa: CASSPWTGAGETQYF
v_gene: TRBV5-1; CDR3aa: CASGFNSGTSGWKLFF
v_gene: TRBV7-2; CDR3aa: CASDLGGDTGELFF
v_gene: TRBV7-2; CDR3aa: CASSLVAVAGSDTQYF
v_gene: TRBV28; CDR3aa: CASREPTGKSYEQYF
v_gene: TRBV7-9; CDR3aa: CASSPDSEAFF
v_gene: TRBV6-6; CDR3aa: CASRRGILSTDTQYF
v_gene: TRBV3-1/TRBV3-2; CDR3aa: CASTPPIATGELFF